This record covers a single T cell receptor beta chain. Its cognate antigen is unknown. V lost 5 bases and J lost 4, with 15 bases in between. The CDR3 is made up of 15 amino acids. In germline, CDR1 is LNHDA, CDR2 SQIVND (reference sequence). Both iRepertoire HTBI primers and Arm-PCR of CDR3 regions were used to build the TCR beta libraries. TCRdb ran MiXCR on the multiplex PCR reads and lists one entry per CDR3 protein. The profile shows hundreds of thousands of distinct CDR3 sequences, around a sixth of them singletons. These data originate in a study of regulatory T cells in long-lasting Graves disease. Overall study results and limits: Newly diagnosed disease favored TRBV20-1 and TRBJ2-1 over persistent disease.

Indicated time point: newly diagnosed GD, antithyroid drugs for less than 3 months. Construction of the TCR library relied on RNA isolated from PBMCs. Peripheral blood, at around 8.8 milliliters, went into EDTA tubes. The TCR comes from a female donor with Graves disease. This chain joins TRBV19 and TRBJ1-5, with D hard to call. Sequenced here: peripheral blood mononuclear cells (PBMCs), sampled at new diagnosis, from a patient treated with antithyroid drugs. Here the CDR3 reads CASSAPTATNQPQHF. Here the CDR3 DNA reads TGTGCCAGTAGTGCTCCGACGGCCACTAATCAGCCCCAGCATTTT.